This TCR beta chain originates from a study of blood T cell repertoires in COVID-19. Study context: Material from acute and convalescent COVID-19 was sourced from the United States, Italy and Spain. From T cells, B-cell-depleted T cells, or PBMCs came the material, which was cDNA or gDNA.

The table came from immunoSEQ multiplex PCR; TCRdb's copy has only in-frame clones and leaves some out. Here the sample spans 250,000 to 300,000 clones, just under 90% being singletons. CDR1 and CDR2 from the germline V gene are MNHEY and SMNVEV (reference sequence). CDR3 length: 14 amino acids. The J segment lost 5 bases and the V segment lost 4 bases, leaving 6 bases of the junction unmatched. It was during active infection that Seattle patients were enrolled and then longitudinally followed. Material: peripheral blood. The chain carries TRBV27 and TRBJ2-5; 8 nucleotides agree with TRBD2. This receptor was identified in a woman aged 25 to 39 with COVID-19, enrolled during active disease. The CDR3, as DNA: TGTGCCAGCAGTTCGGGGACTAGATGGGAGACCCAGTACTTC. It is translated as CASSSGTRWETQYF.